The 18 T cell receptor beta chains listed next were all sequenced from one sample in a study of graft-versus-host responses after intestinal transplantation (TCRdb year 2021). In light of the paper, this sample's time point label describes: cells obtained before transplantation from donor or recipient. These receptors have no identified antigens. Library prep was done by the immunoSEQ multiplex PCR assay. TCRdb carries this immuneACCESS record with in-frame sequences only. Its versions omit some clonotypes, under half of them owing to an unresolved V gene in the studies checked, with the rest unexplained. Recorded for this sample are about 50,000 clones; 80% to 95% of them occurred a single time. The top ten clonotypes cover about 2.6% of the sample. The specimen comprised unstimulated CD4+ T cells sorted from spleen or lymph node cells, sampled before transplant. These receptors originate from a human donor who was the organ donor for an intestinal transplant.

This clone was observed a single time. This rearrangement joins TRBV4-1 to TRBJ2-7, with 8 bases that match TRBD2. There are 16 residues in the CDR3. Per the germline V gene, CDR1 is MGHRA and CDR2 is YSYEKL. J lost 0 bases, V lost 2 bases, and 6 bases had no gene match. The CDR3 is CASSQRTSRASYEQYF. Written as DNA, the CDR3 is TGCGCCAGCAGCCAAAGGACTAGCAGGGCCTCCTACGAGCAGTACTTC.

The genes are TRBV28 and TRBJ2-7; no clear D gene. V lost 6 bases and J 0 bases, leaving 15 bases between the germline ends. Germline lookup yields CDR1 MDHEN and CDR2 SYDVKM. The CDR3 has 15 amino acids. CDR3 DNA: TGTGCCAGCAGGCTCGTTGGGTACTCCTCCTACGAGCAGTACTTC. Amino acids: CASRLVGYSSYEQYF. The full variable domain, its missing parts supplied by reference TRBV28 and TRBJ2-7, is DVKVTQSSRYLVKRTGEKVFLECVQDMDHENMFWYRQDPGLGLRLIYFSYDVKMKEKGDIPEGYSVSREKKERFSLILESASTNQTSMYLCASRLVGYSSYEQYFGPGTRLTVT.

This chain joins TRBV29-1 and TRBJ1-1, with a weak D call TRBD1 (5 bases). Germline V gives CDR1 SQVTM, CDR2 ANQGSEA. Between the trimmed V and J ends, which lost 7 bases and 2 bases, there was a span of 11 bases. The CDR3 sequence is 12 residues long. CDR3 residues: CSAGTANTEAFF. CDR3 bases: TGCAGCGCCGGGACGGCCAACACTGAAGCTTTCTTT. Based on the CDR3 plus reference TRBV29-1 and TRBJ1-1, the full variable domain is SAVISQKPSRDICQRGTSLTIQCQVDSQVTMMFWYRQQPGQSLTLIATANQGSEATYESGFVIDKFPISRPNLTFSTLTVSNMSPEDSSIYLCSAGTANTEAFFGQGTRLTVV.

This chain links TRBV30 with TRBJ1-2; D gene unclear. Germline-derived CDR1 and CDR2 are GTSNPN and SVGIG (reference sequence). The CDR3 sequence is 13 residues long. With 2 bases removed from V and 3 bases from J, the gap between germline ends came to 10 bases. The CDR3 is CAWSPTRDYGYTF. DNA of the CDR3: TGTGCCTGGAGTCCGACCCGTGACTATGGCTACACCTTC. The whole variable domain, remainder taken from reference TRBV30 and TRBJ1-2, is SQTIHQWPATLVQPVGSPLSLECTVEGTSNPNLYWYRQAAGRGLQLLFYSVGIGQISSEVPQNLSASRPQDRQFILSSKKLLLSDSGFYLCAWSPTRDYGYTFGSGTRLTVV.

This clone was observed once. This chain connects TRBV7-9 to TRBJ2-1; 9 positions match TRBD2. The CDR3 is made up of 19 amino acids. V was clipped by 2 bases and J by 0 bases; unmatched bases: 11. The germline V gene encodes CDR1 SEHNR and CDR2 FQNEAQ (reference sequence). CDR3 loop: CASSLPIRREGRSYNEQFF. The CDR3 DNA reads as TGTGCCAGCAGCTTACCCATTCGGCGGGAGGGTCGCTCCTACAATGAGCAGTTCTTC.

This chain uses TRBV20-1 with TRBJ2-1, with D unclear. Germline lookup yields CDR1 DFQATT and CDR2 SNEGSKA (reference sequence). V was trimmed by 5 bases and J by 3 bases, leaving 2 bases between them. The CDR3 consists of 10 residues. This CDR3 is CSAFYNEQFF. CDR3 nucleotide sequence: TGCAGTGCTTTCTACAATGAGCAGTTCTTC.

Comment on this clone: Compared with germline, one end of the junction differs, possibly owing to a read error. V gene TRBV7-3 combines with J gene TRBJ2-3; D could derive from TRBD1 or TRBD2 (5 bases each). The CDR3 is made up of 16 amino acids. Germline V gene data show CDR1 as SGHTA and CDR2 as FQGTGA. This CDR3 is CASILKTGPSTDTQYF. The CDR3 coding sequence is TGTGCCAGCATCTTAAAGACGGGGCCGAGCACAGATACGCAGTATTTT.

V usage is TRBV14 and J usage is TRBJ2-1; 11 positions match TRBD2. Trimming took 4 bases from V and 3 from J; bases not matched to a gene: 8. The CDR3 is 17 residues long. Germline lookup yields CDR1 SGHDN and CDR2 FVKESK. The CDR3 DNA reads as TGTGCCAGCAGCCCTGGACTAGCGGGTTTACTCTACAATGAGCAGTTCTTC. Residues: CASSPGLAGLLYNEQFF. The complete variable domain, with remaining parts taken from reference TRBV14 and TRBJ2-1, reads EAGVTQFPSHSVIEKGQTVTLRCDPISGHDNLYWYRRVMGKEIKFLLHFVKESKQDESGMPNNRFLAERTGGTYSTLKVQPAELEDSGVYFCASSPGLAGLLYNEQFFGPGTRLTVL.

J is TRBJ2-3 and V is TRBV7-6; tentatively, D is TRBD2 (6 bases). Germline V gives CDR1 SGHVS, CDR2 FNYEAQ. With 5 bases removed from V and 9 bases from J, the gap between germline ends came to 15 bases. This CDR3 is built from 13 residues. CDR3 protein: CASSGESGSTQYF. The DNA of the CDR3 is TGTGCCAGCAGCGGCGAGAGCGGGTCAACGCAGTATTTT.

This chain joins TRBV6-1 and TRBJ2-1; D is possibly TRBD1 or TRBD2 (9 bases each). Germline CDR1 MNHNS, CDR2 SASEGT. V was trimmed by 6 bases and J by 10 bases, leaving 16 bases between them. The CDR3 is 13 amino acids. CDR3 bases: TGTGCCAGCAGGACTAGCGGACAGGGGGAGCAGTTCTTC. Protein product: CASRTSGQGEQFF.

The chain links TRBV11-3 to TRBJ2-2; the D is unclear. The germline CDR1 and CDR2 sequences are SGHNT and YENEEA. Trimming left V 5 bases short and J 4 bases short, with 8 bases between. CDR3 length equals 13 residues. The chain's CDR3 is CASSQVFTGELFF. DNA of the CDR3: TGTGCCAGCAGCCAAGTTTTCACCGGGGAGCTGTTTTTT.

V usage is TRBV2 and J usage is TRBJ1-1; D gene ambiguous. The germline V gene has CDR1 SNHLY and CDR2 FYNNEI. V shed 11 bases and J shed 4 bases, with 11 bases lying between them. The CDR3 runs 11 residues. The CDR3 spells CAPGVSTEAFF. The DNA for the CDR3 is TGTGCCCCCGGGGTCAGCACTGAAGCTTTCTTT. Based on the CDR3 plus reference TRBV2 and TRBJ1-1, the full variable domain is EPEVTQTPSHQVTQMGQEVILRCVPISNHLYFYWYRQILGQKVEFLVSFYNNEISEKSEIFDDQFSVERPDGSNFTLKIRSTKLEDSAMYFCAPGVSTEAFFGQGTRLTVV.

V usage is TRBV10-1 and J usage is TRBJ2-3, with D possibly being TRBD1 (6 bases). The CDR3 totals 14 residues. Germline CDR1 and CDR2: WNHNN and SYGVQD (reference sequence). V was clipped by 3 bases and J by 4 bases, with 11 bases between them. The CDR3 DNA reads TGCGCCAGCAGTGATAACAGGGTCCCAGATACGCAGTATTTT. As protein: CASSDNRVPDTQYF.

This sequence joins TRBV18 and TRBJ1-1; TRBD1 matches at 9 bases. CDR1 is KGHSH, CDR2 LQKENI, per germline. Unmatched junction bases numbered 1, after V lost 3 bases and J lost 5 bases. The length of the CDR3 is 13 residues. CDR3 sequence (DNA): TGTGCCAGCTCACCCGACAGGGGGACTGAAGCTTTCTTT. Residues: CASSPDRGTEAFF.

V usage is TRBV6-1 and J usage is TRBJ2-7, with 10 positions matching TRBD2. CDR3 size: 14 residues. Per the germline V gene, CDR1 is MNHNS and CDR2 is SASEGT. Losses at the gene ends were 8 bases for V and 3 bases for J; bases not matched to a gene: 7. For the CDR3, the DNA is TGTGCCAGCGGCCTAAGCGGGAGGGTCTACGAGCAGTACTTC. Amino acids: CASGLSGRVYEQYF.

V is TRBV5-4 and J is TRBJ2-5; 10 nucleotides match TRBD2. This CDR3 has 13 amino acids. Germline V lookup: CDR1 SGHNT, CDR2 YYREEE (reference sequence). The CDR3 here is CALAGGPQETQYF. The CDR3, as DNA: TGTGCGTTAGCGGGAGGACCCCAAGAGACCCAGTACTTC.

The rearrangement links TRBV11-2 to TRBJ1-5; D call uncertain. This CDR3 has 15 amino acids. Trimming took 3 bases from V and 0 from J, leaving 9 bases between them. CDR1 is SGHAT, CDR2 FQNNGV, per germline. This CDR3 reads CASSLGPYSNQPQHF. DNA for the CDR3: TGTGCCAGCAGCTTGGGCCCGTATAGCAATCAGCCCCAGCATTTT. The full variable domain, with the rest looked up from reference TRBV11-2 and TRBJ1-5, is EAGVAQSPRYKIIEKRQSVAFWCNPISGHATLYWYQQILGQGPKLLIQFQNNGVVDDSQLPKDRFSAERLKGVDSTLKIQPAKLEDSAVYLCASSLGPYSNQPQHFGDGTRLSIL.

Concerning this clone itself: The sample contains more than one DNA sequence encoding this CDR3. The chain is built from TRBV4-3 and TRBJ2-3; TRBD2 aligns across 14 bases. The CDR3 is 15 amino acids. Germline V gene sequence: CDR1 LGHNA, CDR2 YSLEER. With V trimmed by 4 bases and J by 4 bases, 1 base remained unmatched. The CDR3 sequence: CASSRLAGGPDTQYF. As DNA, the CDR3 is TGCGCCAGCAGCCGACTAGCGGGAGGGCCAGATACGCAGTATTTT.